These T cell receptor beta chains were read from a single sample in a study of human T cells and chemical hapten exposure. TCRdb passed the reads through MiXCR, listing each CDR3 protein once. The profile shows 120,000 or so distinct CDR3 sequences, 8.5% to 9% of them singletons. Sequenced material: whole blood. The source is a human donor in good health. Some clones in this sample may be carry-over from other donors' samples. Each CDR3 is given with its conserved first and last residue.

CDR3aa	j_gene	len	v_gene
CASSWGQGLLHEQYF	TRBJ2-7	15	TRBV12-3/TRBV12-4
CASSPLTGPNTEAFF	TRBJ1-1	15	TRBV12-3/TRBV12-4
CSVEDPHGRSRSGNTIYF	TRBJ1-3	18	TRBV29-1
CASSLGDRLPYEQYF	TRBJ2-7	15	TRBV7-2
CASSALRLAGGGNEQFF	TRBJ2-1	17	TRBV25-1
CASSESPGQGYTGELFF	TRBJ2-2	17	TRBV25-1
CAIGLRREDGETQYF	TRBJ2-5	15	TRBV10-3
CASSIWGPLSRQNTEAFF	TRBJ1-1	18	TRBV19
CASSRGLGTDTQYF	TRBJ2-3	14	TRBV6-5
CASSGQGLSNQPQHF	TRBJ1-5	15	TRBV2
CSARLIDFSYEQYF	TRBJ2-7	14	TRBV20-1
CASSQGLSSYEQYF	TRBJ2-7	14	TRBV7-2
CSARDRGTGELFF	TRBJ2-2	13	TRBV20-1
CASSLYGTSGLQETQYF	TRBJ2-5	17	TRBV7-8
CASSSPWGGSGGLQETQYF	TRBJ2-5	19	TRBV7-6
CASSPNPDRADEQFF	TRBJ2-1	15	TRBV4-1
CAWTGGQGYNSPLHF	TRBJ1-6	15	TRBV30